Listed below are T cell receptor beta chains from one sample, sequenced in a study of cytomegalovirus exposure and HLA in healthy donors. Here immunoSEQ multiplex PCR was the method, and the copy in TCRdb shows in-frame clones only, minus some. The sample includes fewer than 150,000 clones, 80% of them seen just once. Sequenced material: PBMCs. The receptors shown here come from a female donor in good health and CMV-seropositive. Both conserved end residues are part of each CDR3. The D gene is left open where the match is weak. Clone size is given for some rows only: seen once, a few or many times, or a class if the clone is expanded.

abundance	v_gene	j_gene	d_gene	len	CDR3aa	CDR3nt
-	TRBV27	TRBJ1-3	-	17	CASAPGFAKVKGNTIYF	TGTGCCAGCGCCCCAGGGTTCGCAAAAGTAAAAGGAAACACCATATATTTT
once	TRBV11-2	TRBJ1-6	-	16	CASSEHSSSYNSPLHF	TGTGCCAGCAGCGAGCACTCTAGCTCCTATAATTCACCCCTCCACTTT
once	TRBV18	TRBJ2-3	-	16	CASSPPGKGDTDTQYF	TGTGCCAGCTCACCACCGGGGAAAGGGGACACAGATACGCAGTATTTT
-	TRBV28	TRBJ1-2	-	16	CASRIESGGSFGGYTF	TGTGCCAGCAGGATCGAGTCGGGGGGGAGCTTTGGTGGCTACACCTTC
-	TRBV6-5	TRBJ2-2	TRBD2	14	CASSLGLETGELFF	TGTGCCAGCAGCTTGGGACTAGAGACCGGGGAGCTGTTTTTT
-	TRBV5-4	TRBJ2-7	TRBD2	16	CASSSPTSGGAYEQYF	TGTGCCAGCAGCTCTCCAACTAGCGGGGGAGCCTACGAGCAGTACTTC
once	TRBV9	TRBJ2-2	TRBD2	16	CASSVGLAAYTGELFF	TGTGCCAGCAGCGTCGGACTAGCGGCCTACACCGGGGAGCTGTTTTTT
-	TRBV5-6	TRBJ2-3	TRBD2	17	CASSLRTGGGGTDTQYF	TGTGCCAGCAGCCTCAGGACGGGGGGAGGGGGCACAGATACGCAGTATTTT
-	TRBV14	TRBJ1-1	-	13	CASSQGLSTEAFF	TGTGCCAGCAGCCAAGGTCTTAGCACTGAAGCTTTCTTT
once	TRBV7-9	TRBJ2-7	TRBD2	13	CASSWGGSYEQYF	TGTGCCAGCTCCTGGGGGGGCTCCTACGAGCAGTACTTC
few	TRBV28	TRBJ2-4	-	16	CASSEQTYLAKNIQYF	TGTGCCAGCAGTGAGCAGACATACTTAGCCAAAAACATTCAGTACTTC
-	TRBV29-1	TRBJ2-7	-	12	CSVSAGTYEQYF	TGCAGCGTGAGCGCCGGGACCTACGAGCAGTACTTC
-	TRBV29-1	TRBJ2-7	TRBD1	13	CSAERTGGREQYF	TGCAGCGCCGAGCGGACAGGGGGCCGCGAGCAGTACTTC
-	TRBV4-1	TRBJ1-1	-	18	CASSQRGTTNVLNTEAFF	TGCGCCAGCAGCCAAAGGGGGACCACGAACGTTCTGAACACTGAAGCTTTCTTT
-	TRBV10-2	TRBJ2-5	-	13	CASRLSGQETQYF	TGCGCCAGCCGTCTCAGCGGACAAGAGACCCAGTACTTC
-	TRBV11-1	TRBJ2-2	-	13	CASSLLNTGELFF	TGTGCCAGCAGCTTGTTAAACACCGGGGAGCTGTTTTTT
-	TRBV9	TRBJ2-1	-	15	CASSSGSTSYNEQFF	TGTGCCAGCAGCTCGGGGTCCACCTCCTACAATGAGCAGTTCTTC
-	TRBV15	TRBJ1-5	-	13	CATSRSSGEPQHF	TGTGCCACCAGCAGATCATCCGGGGAGCCCCAGCATTTT
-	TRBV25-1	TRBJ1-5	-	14	CASSEQSGHQPQHF	TGTGCCAGCAGTGAACAGAGTGGGCATCAGCCCCAGCATTTT
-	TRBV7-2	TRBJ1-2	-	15	CASSGTPQRGYGYTF	TGTGCCAGCAGCGGGACACCCCAAAGAGGCTATGGCTACACCTTC
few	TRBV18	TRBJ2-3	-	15	CASSPGTYGTDTQYF	TGTGCCAGCTCACCCGGGACTTATGGCACAGATACGCAGTATTTT
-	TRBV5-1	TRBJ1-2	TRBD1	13	CASSWTGEGGYTF	TGCGCCAGCAGCTGGACAGGGGAAGGGGGCTACACCTTC
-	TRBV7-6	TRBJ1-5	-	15	CASSLVQGRNQPQHF	TGTGCCAGCAGCTTAGTACAGGGTCGCAATCAGCCCCAGCATTTT
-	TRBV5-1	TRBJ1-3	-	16	CASSLEGFDSGNTIYF	TGCGCCAGCAGCTTGGAGGGGTTTGACTCTGGAAACACCATATATTTT
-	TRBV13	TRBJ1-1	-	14	CASSASGRSTEAFF	TGTGCCAGCAGCGCGTCAGGGAGGTCTACTGAAGCTTTCTTT
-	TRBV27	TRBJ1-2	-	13	CASSLTGNYGYTF	TGTGCCAGCAGTTTGACGGGAAACTATGGCTACACCTTC
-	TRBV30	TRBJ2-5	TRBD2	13	CAWRRQGGETQYF	TGTGCCTGGAGGAGGCAGGGAGGGGAGACCCAGTACTTC
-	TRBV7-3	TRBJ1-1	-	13	CASSWGGAGEAFF	TGTGCCAGCAGCTGGGGGGGCGCCGGTGAAGCTTTCTTT
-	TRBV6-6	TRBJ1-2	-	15	CASRHYARGDYGYTF	TGTGCCAGCAGACATTATGCCCGGGGTGACTATGGCTACACCTTC
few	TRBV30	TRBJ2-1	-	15	CAWTLRGGRNNEQFF	TGTGCCTGGACCCTAAGGGGGGGGCGCAACAATGAGCAGTTCTTC
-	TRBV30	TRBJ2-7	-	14	CAWSRGGQNHEQYF	TGTGCCTGGAGTCGGGGGGGACAGAACCACGAGCAGTACTTC
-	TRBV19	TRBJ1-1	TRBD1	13	CATMGQKNTEAFF	TGTGCCACCATGGGACAGAAGAACACTGAAGCTTTCTTT
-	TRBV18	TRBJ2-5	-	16	CASSPNQGGTQETQYF	TGTGCCAGCTCACCGAATCAGGGGGGTACTCAAGAGACCCAGTACTTC
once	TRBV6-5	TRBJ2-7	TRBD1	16	CASSYSRTGATYEQYF	TGTGCCAGCAGTTACTCGAGGACAGGGGCCACCTACGAGCAGTACTTC
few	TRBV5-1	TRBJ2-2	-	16	CASSLFDISNTGELFF	TGCGCCAGCAGCTTATTTGACATATCGAACACCGGGGAGCTGTTTTTT
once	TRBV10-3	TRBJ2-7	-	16	CAISDETRGNSYEQYF	TGTGCCATCAGTGATGAGACTAGAGGGAATTCCTACGAGCAGTACTTC
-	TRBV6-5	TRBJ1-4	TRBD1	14	CASSSGQGEGKLFF	TGTGCCAGCAGTTCGGGACAGGGAGAAGGAAAACTGTTTTTT
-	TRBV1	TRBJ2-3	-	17	CTSSHLLLAVFTDTQYF	TGCACCAGCAGCCACCTTTTATTAGCGGTTTTCACAGATACGCAGTATTTT
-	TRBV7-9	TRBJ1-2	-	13	CASSLEPSVDGTF	TGTGCCAGCAGCTTAGAACCCTCGGTTGACGGGACCTTC
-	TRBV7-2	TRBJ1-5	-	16	CASSLVAGYSNQPQHF	TGTGCCAGCAGCTTAGTGGCAGGGTATAGCAATCAGCCCCAGCATTTT